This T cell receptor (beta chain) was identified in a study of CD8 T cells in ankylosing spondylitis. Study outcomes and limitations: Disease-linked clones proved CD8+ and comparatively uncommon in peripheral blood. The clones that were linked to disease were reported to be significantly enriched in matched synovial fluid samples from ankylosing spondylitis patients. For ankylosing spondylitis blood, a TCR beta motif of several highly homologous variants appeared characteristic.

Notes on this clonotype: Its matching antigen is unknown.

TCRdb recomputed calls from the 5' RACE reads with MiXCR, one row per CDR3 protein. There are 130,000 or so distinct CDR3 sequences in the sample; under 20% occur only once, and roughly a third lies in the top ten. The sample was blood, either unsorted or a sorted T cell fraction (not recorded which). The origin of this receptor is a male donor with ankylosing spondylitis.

In DNA, the CDR3 is TGTGCCAGCAGCTTGACCAGGGCCTACGAGCAGTACTTC. It codes for CASSLTRAYEQYF. The chain couples TRBV5-6 to TRBJ2-7; possibly TRBD1 for D (5 bases). V lost 1 base and J lost 2, with 7 bases in between. From germline, CDR1 is SGHDT and CDR2 YYEEEE. This CDR3 is built from 13 residues.